This is a list of T cell receptor beta chains from one sample in a study of spatial heterogeneity in lung cancer. TCRdb independently ran MiXCR on the 5' RACE reads; one entry per CDR3 protein. The table has about 53,000 distinct CDR3 sequences, less than 9% seen once. The sample in question was PBMCs, obtained at surgery. All receptors come from a female donor with early-stage non-small cell lung cancer. Each CDR3 is given with its conserved first and last residue. The order of the fields is clone size, V gene, J gene, D gene, CDR3 protein, CDR3 DNA. A D gene is named only where the DNA matches it firmly. The listing skips clone size in some rows; elsewhere it reads once, few, many or a size class.

>NA|TRBV23-1|TRBJ1-6|NA
CARPPPREDNSPLHF
TGCGCCAGACCCCCCCCCCGGGAGGATAATTCACCCCTCCACTTT
>NA|TRBV5-1|TRBJ1-1|TRBD1
CASTPLQGITEAFF
TGCGCCAGCACCCCATTACAGGGGATCACTGAAGCTTTCTTT
>NA|TRBV12-5|TRBJ2-1|TRBD2
CASGLVWASGGPHNEQFF
TGTGCTAGTGGTTTGGTGTGGGCTAGCGGGGGGCCCCACAATGAGCAGTTCTTC
>NA|TRBV27|TRBJ1-4|TRBD1
CASRASGTVNEKLFF
TGTGCCAGCAGGGCCTCCGGGACAGTTAATGAAAAACTGTTTTTT
>many|TRBV20-1|TRBJ1-2|NA
CSAPFSGRYGYTF
TGCAGTGCCCCATTTTCCGGGCGCTATGGCTACACCTTC
>many|TRBV19|TRBJ1-5|TRBD1
CASSPDRAGNQPQHF
TGTGCCAGTAGTCCTGACAGGGCAGGCAATCAGCCCCAGCATTTT
>many|TRBV19|TRBJ1-5|TRBD1
CASSDWTGRNQPQHF
TGTGCCAGTAGTGATTGGACAGGTCGCAATCAGCCCCAGCATTTT
>many|TRBV28|TRBJ1-5|NA
CASSLTGDQPQHF
TGTGCCAGCAGCCTAACCGGGGATCAGCCCCAGCATTTT
>many|TRBV20-1|TRBJ2-7|NA
CSAREPGRYEQYF
TGCAGTGCTAGGGAACCGGGGAGGTACGAGCAGTACTTC
>many|TRBV5-6|TRBJ2-6|NA
CASSLGEFVGANVLTF
TGTGCCAGCAGCTTGGGAGAGTTCGTGGGGGCCAACGTCCTGACTTTC
>many|TRBV6-2/TRBV6-3|TRBJ2-7|NA
CASSPRYEQYF
TGTGCCAGCAGTCCCCGATACGAGCAGTACTTC
>many|TRBV20-1|TRBJ2-7|NA
CSASGQGPYEQYF
TGCAGTGCTAGTGGCCAGGGCCCCTACGAGCAGTACTTC
>few|TRBV18|TRBJ1-1|TRBD1
CASSTGGATEAFF
TGTGCCAGCTCAACAGGGGGGGCCACTGAAGCTTTCTTT
>many|TRBV5-1|TRBJ2-2|NA
CASSLAGTGELFF
TGCGCCAGCAGCTTGGCAGGGACCGGGGAGCTGTTTTTT
>many|TRBV7-3|TRBJ2-4|NA
CASSPQQGNIQYF
TGTGCCAGCAGCCCTCAACAGGGAAACATTCAGTACTTC
>NA|TRBV20-1|TRBJ2-5|NA
CSASEEETQYF
TGCAGTGCTAGCGAGGAAGAGACCCAGTACTTC
>many|TRBV3-1|TRBJ2-1|TRBD2
CASSPDTPGLAFNNEQFF
TGTGCCAGCAGCCCGGACACTCCGGGACTAGCGTTTAACAATGAGCAGTTCTTC
>many|TRBV3-1|TRBJ1-6|NA
CASGDGHTNSPLHF
TGTGCCAGCGGAGATGGCCATACTAATTCACCCCTCCACTTT
>many|TRBV19|TRBJ1-1|NA
CASSIDQSNKAFF
TGTGCCAGTAGTATAGATCAAAGCAACAAAGCTTTCTTT
>many|TRBV29-1|TRBJ2-1|NA
CSVGNGFYNEQFF
TGCAGCGTTGGGAATGGCTTCTACAATGAGCAGTTCTTC
>many|TRBV11-2|TRBJ2-1|NA
CASSLFPTSRGEQFF
TGTGCCAGCAGCTTGTTCCCCACTAGTCGTGGTGAGCAGTTCTTC
>many|TRBV20-1|TRBJ1-6|TRBD1
CSLRLEGARGSPLHF
TGCAGCCTAAGACTGGAGGGGGCTAGGGGATCACCCCTCCACTTT
>many|TRBV3-1|TRBJ2-3|NA
CASSLPGDTQYF
TGTGCCAGCAGTTTACCCGGGGATACGCAGTATTTT
>many|TRBV29-1|TRBJ2-1|NA
CSPPPTYSWGSSWGEQFF
TGCAGCCCGCCCCCCACATACAGCTGGGGATCCTCCTGGGGTGAGCAGTTCTTC
>few|TRBV18|TRBJ2-1|NA
CASSPVGGSYNEQFF
TGTGCCAGCTCACCGGTAGGGGGCTCCTACAATGAGCAGTTCTTC
>many|TRBV18|TRBJ2-3|NA
CASSPLSLTDTQYF
TGTGCCAGCTCACCACTCTCCCTCACAGATACGCAGTATTTT
>many|TRBV20-1|TRBJ2-1|NA
CSASGDEQFF
TGCAGTGCTAGCGGGGATGAGCAGTTCTTC
>many|TRBV28|TRBJ2-7|NA
CASYGTESSYEQYF
TGTGCCAGTTATGGGACCGAAAGCTCCTACGAGCAGTACTTC
>many|TRBV5-1|TRBJ1-1|NA
CASSLVKGRTEAFF
TGCGCCAGCAGCTTGGTCAAGGGTCGCACTGAAGCTTTCTTT
>many|TRBV5-1|TRBJ2-5|TRBD1
CASSLGWTGKGETQYF
TGCGCCAGCAGCTTGGGTTGGACAGGGAAAGGGGAGACCCAGTACTTC
>many|TRBV28|TRBJ2-7|TRBD1
CASSSPGTGVYEQYF
TGTGCCAGCAGTTCACCCGGGACAGGGGTCTACGAGCAGTACTTC
>few|TRBV6-5|TRBJ1-4|NA
CASSWRGLTNEKLFF
TGTGCCAGCAGTTGGAGGGGCCTTACTAATGAAAAACTGTTTTTT
>few|TRBV25-1|TRBJ1-2|NA
CASKPTGGSYTF
TGTGCCAGCAAACCCACGGGGGGGAGCTACACCTTC
>many|TRBV9|TRBJ2-3|NA
CASSVRGLPATDTQYF
TGTGCCAGCAGCGTCCGGGGGCTCCCAGCAACAGATACGCAGTATTTT
>once|TRBV24-1|TRBJ2-3|TRBD1
CATSDHYAGTGGRDTQYF
TGTGCCACCAGTGACCACTACGCCGGGACAGGGGGAAGAGATACGCAGTATTTT
>NA|TRBV5-1|TRBJ1-3|TRBD1
CATSAGDSSGNTIYF
TGCGCCACCTCGGCAGGGGACAGCTCTGGAAACACCATATATTTT
>many|TRBV28|TRBJ2-1|TRBD1
CASSYLTGTGNEQFF
TGTGCCAGCAGTTACCTGACCGGGACAGGGAATGAGCAGTTCTTC
>NA|TRBV12-3/TRBV12-4|TRBJ2-1|TRBD2
CASSGTSWEQFF
TGTGCCAGCAGTGGGACTAGTTGGGAGCAGTTCTTC
>many|TRBV5-4|TRBJ2-5|TRBD1
CASSSDRGLYQETQYF
TGTGCCAGCAGCTCCGACAGGGGTCTATACCAAGAGACCCAGTACTTC
>many|TRBV5-1|TRBJ2-6|NA
CASSLVPSSGANVLTF
TGCGCCAGCAGCTTGGTTCCGAGCTCTGGGGCCAACGTCCTGACTTTC
>many|TRBV7-2|TRBJ1-3|NA
CASSLGQGRYTIYF
TGTGCCAGCAGCTTAGGGCAGGGACGGTACACCATATATTTT
>many|TRBV3-1|TRBJ2-2|TRBD1
CASSLGGPNTGELFF
TGTGCCAGCAGCCTAGGGGGCCCGAACACCGGGGAGCTGTTTTTT
>many|TRBV6-5|TRBJ2-7|TRBD2
CASSPGGQWEQYF
TGTGCCAGCAGTCCGGGGGGGCAGTGGGAGCAGTACTTC
>few|TRBV3-1|TRBJ2-7|NA
CASSLQGEQYF
TGTGCCAGCAGCCTTCAGGGCGAGCAGTACTTC
>many|TRBV20-1|TRBJ2-3|NA
CSASDYRGTDTQYF
TGCAGTGCTAGCGACTATAGAGGCACAGATACGCAGTATTTT
>many|TRBV3-1|TRBJ1-2|TRBD1
CASSPRQGGGYTF
TGTGCCAGCAGCCCGCGACAGGGCGGTGGCTACACCTTC
>many|TRBV2|TRBJ2-2|TRBD1
CASLRDSGNGELFF
TGTGCCAGCCTCCGGGACAGCGGCAACGGGGAGCTGTTTTTT
>NA|TRBV6-2/TRBV6-3|TRBJ2-7|NA
CASRETVPYEQYF
TGTGCCAGCAGGGAGACGGTACCCTACGAGCAGTACTTC